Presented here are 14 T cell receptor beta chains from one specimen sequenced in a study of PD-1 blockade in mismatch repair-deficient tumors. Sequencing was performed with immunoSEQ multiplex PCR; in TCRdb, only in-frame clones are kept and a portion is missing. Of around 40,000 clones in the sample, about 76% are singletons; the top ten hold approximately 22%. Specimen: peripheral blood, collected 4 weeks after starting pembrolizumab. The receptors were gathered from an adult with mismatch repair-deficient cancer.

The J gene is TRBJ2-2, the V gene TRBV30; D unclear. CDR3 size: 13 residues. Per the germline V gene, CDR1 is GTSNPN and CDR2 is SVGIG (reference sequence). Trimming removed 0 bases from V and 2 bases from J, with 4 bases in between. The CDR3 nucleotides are TGTGCCTGGAGTGTACAAAACACCGGGGAGCTGTTTTTT. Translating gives CAWSVQNTGELFF.

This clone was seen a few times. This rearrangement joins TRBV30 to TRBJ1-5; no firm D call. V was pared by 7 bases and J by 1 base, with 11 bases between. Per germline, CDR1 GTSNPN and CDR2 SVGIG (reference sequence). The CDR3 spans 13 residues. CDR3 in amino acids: CAFQVKSNQPQHF. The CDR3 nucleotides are TGTGCCTTCCAGGTGAAGAGCAATCAGCCCCAGCATTTT. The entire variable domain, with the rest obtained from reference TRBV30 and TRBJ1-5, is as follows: SQTIHQWPATLVQPVGSPLSLECTVEGTSNPNLYWYRQAAGRGLQLLFYSVGIGQISSEVPQNLSASRPQDRQFILSSKKLLLSDSGFYLCAFQVKSNQPQHFGDGTRLSIL.

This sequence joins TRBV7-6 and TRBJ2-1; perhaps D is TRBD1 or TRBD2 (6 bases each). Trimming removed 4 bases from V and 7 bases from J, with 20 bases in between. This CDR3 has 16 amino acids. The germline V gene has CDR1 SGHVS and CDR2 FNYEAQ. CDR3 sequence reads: CASSSLLRLGGNEQFF. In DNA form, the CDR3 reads TGTGCCAGCAGCTCCCTCCTGAGACTAGGGGGTAATGAGCAGTTCTTC.

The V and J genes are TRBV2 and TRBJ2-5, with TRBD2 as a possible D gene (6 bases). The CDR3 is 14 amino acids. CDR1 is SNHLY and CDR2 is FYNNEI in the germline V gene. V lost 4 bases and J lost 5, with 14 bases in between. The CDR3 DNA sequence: TGTGCCAGCAGTGCATGGGGGGTCGATGAGACCCAGTACTTC. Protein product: CASSAWGVDETQYF.

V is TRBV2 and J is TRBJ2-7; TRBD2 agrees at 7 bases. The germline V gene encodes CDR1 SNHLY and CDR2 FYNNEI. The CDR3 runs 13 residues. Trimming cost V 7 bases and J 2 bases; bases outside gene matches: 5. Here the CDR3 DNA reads TGTGCCAGCATAGGCCTAGCGGCCTACGAGCAGTACTTC. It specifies CASIGLAAYEQYF.

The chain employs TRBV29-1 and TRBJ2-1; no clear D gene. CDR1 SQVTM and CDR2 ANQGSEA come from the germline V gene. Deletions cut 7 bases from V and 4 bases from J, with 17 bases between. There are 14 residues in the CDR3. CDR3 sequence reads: CSGVWLSRYNEQFF. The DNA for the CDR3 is TGCAGCGGCGTGTGGTTATCAAGGTACAATGAGCAGTTCTTC.

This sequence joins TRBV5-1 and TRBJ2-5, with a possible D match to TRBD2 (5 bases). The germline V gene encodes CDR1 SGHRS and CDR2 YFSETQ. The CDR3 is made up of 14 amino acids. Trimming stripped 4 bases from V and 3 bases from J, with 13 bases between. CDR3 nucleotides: TGCGCCAGCAGCCGTCAGAGGGCAGAAGAGACCCAGTACTTC. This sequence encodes CASSRQRAEETQYF.

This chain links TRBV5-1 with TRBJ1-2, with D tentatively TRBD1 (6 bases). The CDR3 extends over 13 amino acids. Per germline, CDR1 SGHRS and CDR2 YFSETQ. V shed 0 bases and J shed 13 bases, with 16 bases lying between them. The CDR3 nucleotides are TGCGCCAGCAGCTTGGGACAGGATGGGGTCTGCACCTTC. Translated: CASSLGQDGVCTF.

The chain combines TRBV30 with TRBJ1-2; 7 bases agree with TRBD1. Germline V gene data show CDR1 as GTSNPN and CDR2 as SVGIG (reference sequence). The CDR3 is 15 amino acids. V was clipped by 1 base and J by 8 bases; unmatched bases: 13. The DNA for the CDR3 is TGTGCCTGGAGTGGACGGGACAGCCAACCGGGGGGCTACACCTTC. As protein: CAWSGRDSQPGGYTF.

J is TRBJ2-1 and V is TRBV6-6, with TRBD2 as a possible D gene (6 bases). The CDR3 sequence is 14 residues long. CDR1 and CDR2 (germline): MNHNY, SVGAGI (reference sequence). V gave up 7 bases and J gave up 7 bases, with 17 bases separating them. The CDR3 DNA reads TGTGCCAGCAATAGGGGTGTGGAGGGGAATGAGCAGTTCTTC. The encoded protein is CASNRGVEGNEQFF.

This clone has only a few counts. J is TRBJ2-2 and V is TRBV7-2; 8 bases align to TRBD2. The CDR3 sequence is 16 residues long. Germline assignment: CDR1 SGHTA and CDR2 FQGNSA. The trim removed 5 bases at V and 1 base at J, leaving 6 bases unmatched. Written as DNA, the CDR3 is TGTGCCAGCAGCACCCTCAGCGGGGGGAACACCGGGGAGCTGTTTTTT. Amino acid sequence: CASSTLSGGNTGELFF.

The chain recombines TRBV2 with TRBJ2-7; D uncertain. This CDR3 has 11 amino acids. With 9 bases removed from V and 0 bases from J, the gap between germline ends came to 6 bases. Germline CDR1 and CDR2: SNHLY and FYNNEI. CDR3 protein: CASRLSYEQYF. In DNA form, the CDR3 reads TGTGCCAGTCGCCTCTCCTACGAGCAGTACTTC.

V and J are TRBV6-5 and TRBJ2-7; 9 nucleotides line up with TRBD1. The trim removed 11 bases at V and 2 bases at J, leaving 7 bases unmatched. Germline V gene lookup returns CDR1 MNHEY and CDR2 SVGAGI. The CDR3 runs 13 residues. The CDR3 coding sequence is TGTGCCGTTGGGGGACAGGGCACCTACGAGCAGTACTTC. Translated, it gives CAVGGQGTYEQYF.

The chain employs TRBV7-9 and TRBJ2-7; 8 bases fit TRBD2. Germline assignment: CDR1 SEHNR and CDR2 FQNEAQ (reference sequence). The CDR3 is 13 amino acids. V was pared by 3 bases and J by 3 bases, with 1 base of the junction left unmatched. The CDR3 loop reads CASSFTSGYEQYF. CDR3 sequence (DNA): TGTGCCAGCAGCTTTACTAGCGGCTACGAGCAGTACTTC.